This T cell receptor beta chain was recovered during a study of T cell repertoires in cytomegalovirus infection. General study results and limits: HLA-C-restricted TCR beta clonotypes specific for CMV led the ex vivo response.

TCRdb re-called the reads through MiXCR, storing one row per CDR3 protein. The repertoire includes under 350,000 distinct CDR3 sequences, more than 8% of them detected once, and 3.5% to 4.5% sits in the top ten. About this clonotype: Its cognate antigen is unknown.

The sequence was obtained from a human donor in good health (CMV status not recorded). Some clones in this sample may be carry-over from other donors' samples. The sample was PBMCs.

CDR3 DNA: TGCAGTGCTACGGCCGGCGGGAGCAAAGGAGAGACCCAGTACTTC. Protein product: CSATAGGSKGETQYF. The gene calls are TRBV20-1 and TRBJ2-5; 7 nucleotides agree with TRBD2. V was clipped by 4 bases and J by 4 bases; unmatched bases: 12. This CDR3 has 15 residues. Germline V gene data show CDR1 as DFQATT and CDR2 as SNEGSKA (reference sequence).